The next 4 T cell receptor beta chains were all read from a single sample in a study of T cells in tumors after PD-1 blockade. The method was immunoSEQ multiplex PCR; TCRdb's version includes in-frame clones alone and lacks a portion of them. Of roughly 50,000 clones in the sample, approximately 79% were seen once. The sample was PBMCs, taken before anti-PD-1 treatment. These receptors originate from a human donor with basal cell carcinoma.

This clone came up once. V gene TRBV7-6 combines with J gene TRBJ1-5; perhaps TRBD1 as D (6 bases). Trimming took 5 bases from V and 8 from J, leaving 13 bases between them. The CDR3 spans 13 residues. Germline CDR1 SGHVS, CDR2 FNYEAQ. The CDR3 region is CASSPVQGKPQHF. For the CDR3, the DNA is TGTGCCAGCAGCCCGGTCCAGGGGAAGCCCCAGCATTTT. Complete variable domain (other parts from reference TRBV7-6 and TRBJ1-5): GAGVSQSPRYKVTKRGQDVALRCDPISGHVSLYWYRQALGQGPEFLTYFNYEAQQDKSGLPNDRFSAERPEGSISTLTIQRTEQRDSAMYRCASSPVQGKPQHFGDGTRLSIL.

This clone was picked up one time. V usage is TRBV6-1 and J usage is TRBJ1-5, with 9 positions matching TRBD1. Trimming cost V 3 bases and J 6 bases; bases outside gene matches: 6. The CDR3 consists of 15 residues. The germline V gene encodes CDR1 MNHNS and CDR2 SASEGT. The CDR3 bases are TGTGCCAGCAGTGACGCGGACAGGGGAGGTCAGCCCCAGCATTTT. This codes for CASSDADRGGQPQHF.

The rearrangement joins TRBV24-1 to TRBJ2-1; D gene uncertain. Germline CDR1 is KGHDR and CDR2 is SFDVKD. The CDR3 is made up of 12 amino acids. V lost 5 bases, J lost 7 bases, and 8 bases lay in between. The CDR3 sequence: CATSVASNEQFF. DNA for the CDR3: TGTGCCACCAGTGTAGCAAGTAATGAGCAGTTCTTC.

The chain couples TRBV18 to TRBJ1-1, with TRBD1 as a possible D gene (5 bases). The germline V gene encodes CDR1 KGHSH and CDR2 LQKENI. V was cut by 2 bases and J by 5 bases, with 12 bases left in between. The CDR3 has 14 residues. The CDR3 nucleotides are TGTGCCAGCTCACCAAGGCAGGGATGGACTGAAGCTTTCTTT. This sequence encodes CASSPRQGWTEAFF.